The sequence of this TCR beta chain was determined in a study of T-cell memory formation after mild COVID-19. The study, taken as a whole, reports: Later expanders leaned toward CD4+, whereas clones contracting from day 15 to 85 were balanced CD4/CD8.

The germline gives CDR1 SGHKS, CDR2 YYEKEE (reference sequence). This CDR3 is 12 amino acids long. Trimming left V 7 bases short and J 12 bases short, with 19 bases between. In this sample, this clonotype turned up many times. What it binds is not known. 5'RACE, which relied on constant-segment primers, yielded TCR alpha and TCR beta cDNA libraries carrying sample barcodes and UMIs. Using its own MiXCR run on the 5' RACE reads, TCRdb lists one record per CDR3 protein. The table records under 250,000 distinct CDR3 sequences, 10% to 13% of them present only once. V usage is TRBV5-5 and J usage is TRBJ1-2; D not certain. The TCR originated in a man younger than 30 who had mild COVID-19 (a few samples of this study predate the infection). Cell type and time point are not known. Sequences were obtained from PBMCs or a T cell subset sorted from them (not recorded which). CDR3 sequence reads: CASGIFGGVDTF. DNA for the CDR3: TGTGCCAGCGGGATATTCGGAGGTGTGGACACCTTC.